These 24 T cell receptor beta chains were sequenced from one sample in a study of monozygotic twins with inflammatory bowel disease (dated by TCRdb to the late 2010s). Library creation used 5' RACE. For sequencing, an Illumina HiSeq 2500 was employed. The reads, reprocessed by TCRdb, yield one row per CDR3 protein sequence and no DNA. The table kept for this sample lists more than 110,000 distinct CDR3 sequences. The ten top clones hold 1% to 1.5% of the sample. The source material was blood. Source of these receptors: a human donor with ulcerative colitis or Crohn's disease, or a healthy co-twin of an affected twin (not recorded which).

This chain uses TRBV6-5 with TRBJ2-1; TCRdb returns TRBD2, unconfirmable since there is no DNA. The germline gives CDR1 MNHEY, CDR2 SVGAGI. This CDR3 region has 16 residues. This CDR3 is CASSFPSSSGFVEQFF.

The genes are TRBV7-3 and TRBJ2-3. This CDR3 has 17 amino acids. Germline loops: CDR1 SGHTA, CDR2 FQGTGA. This chain's CDR3 is CASSLILLAGGTDTQYF.

The rearrangement joins TRBV3-1 to TRBJ1-1; TCRdb outputs TRBD1, but without DNA this stays unchecked. The germline V gene has CDR1 LGHDT and CDR2 YNNKEL (reference sequence). This CDR3 has 16 amino acids. CDR3 loop: CASSQVRTGVNTEAFF.

The genes are TRBV5-1 and TRBJ1-2; the TRBD1 assignment by TCRdb is unverifiable without DNA. CDR1 and CDR2 (germline): SGHRS, YFSETQ. CDR3 length: 15 amino acids. This CDR3 reads CASSLGGQGSNGYTF.

This CDR3 is CASSSGGLAGVEETQYF. J is TRBJ2-5 and V is TRBV5-4; the TRBD2 assignment by TCRdb is unverifiable without DNA. The CDR3 spans 17 residues. CDR1 and CDR2 from the germline V gene are SGHNT and YYREEE (reference sequence).

V usage is TRBV20-1 and J usage is TRBJ2-7; TCRdb picks TRBD2, but there is no DNA to check that call. The CDR3 runs 13 residues. CDR1 DFQATT and CDR2 SNEGSKA come from the germline V gene (reference sequence). CDR3 amino acids: CSASPGLAREQYF.

The rearrangement links TRBV30 to TRBJ1-3. This CDR3 region has 13 residues. The germline CDR1 and CDR2 sequences are GTSNPN and SVGIG (reference sequence). CDR3: CAWNRGTGNTIYF.

The V gene is TRBV7-9, the J gene TRBJ1-2; the D gene TCRdb calls, TRBD1, cannot be checked with no DNA. Per germline, CDR1 SEHNR and CDR2 FQNEAQ (reference sequence). CDR3 length: 14 residues. The CDR3 loop reads CASSWTGGMSSYTF.

The gene calls are TRBV5-1 and TRBJ2-1. Germline V gene data show CDR1 as SGHRS and CDR2 as YFSETQ. The CDR3 covers 15 residues. CDR3 protein: CASSETKSSYNEQFF.

The V gene is TRBV5-4, the J gene TRBJ1-6. CDR3 length equals 13 residues. In germline, CDR1 is SGHNT, CDR2 YYREEE (reference sequence). CDR3 region: CASSLGGGSPLHF.

The V call is TRBV7-9, the J call TRBJ1-5; TCRdb calls TRBD1, which cannot be checked without DNA. CDR1 SEHNR and CDR2 FQNEAQ come from the germline V gene (reference sequence). This CDR3 has 14 residues. CDR3 sequence reads: CASSLGQGARSQHF.

This chain links TRBV5-1 with TRBJ2-6; no DNA is available, so the TRBD2 call from TCRdb remains unchecked. The CDR3 is 16 amino acids. The germline V gene has CDR1 SGHRS and CDR2 YFSETQ. This chain's CDR3 is CASSLAAGAGANVLTF.

The V and J genes are TRBV5-1 and TRBJ2-5; the TCRdb D gene call, TRBD1, has no DNA to confirm it. Germline V gene lookup returns CDR1 SGHRS and CDR2 YFSETQ. The length of the CDR3 is 17 residues. Here the CDR3 reads CASSRLSRDRDVETQYF.

The chain recombines TRBV6-1 with TRBJ1-2. Germline V gene sequence: CDR1 MNHNS, CDR2 SASEGT. The CDR3 covers 17 residues. The CDR3 sequence: CASSEALKSTNPYGYTF.

The rearrangement links TRBV4-1 to TRBJ1-2. In germline, CDR1 is MGHRA, CDR2 YSYEKL. This CDR3 comprises 11 residues. CDR3 loop: CASSQDHGYTF.

V and J are TRBV5-6 and TRBJ2-2; the D call of TRBD1 rests on TCRdb alone, since no DNA is present to check it. Per the germline V gene, CDR1 is SGHDT and CDR2 is YYEEEE. The CDR3 runs 13 residues. The CDR3 here is CASSPQVPGELFF.

J is TRBJ1-2 and V is TRBV5-1; TCRdb returns TRBD1, unconfirmable since there is no DNA. CDR1 and CDR2 (germline): SGHRS, YFSETQ. This CDR3 has 14 residues. The CDR3 loop is CASSLSDRGYGYTF.

V usage is TRBV6-2 or TRBV6-3 and J usage is TRBJ1-5; TCRdb names TRBD1, which stays unverified in the absence of DNA. Germline assignment: CDR1 MNHEY and CDR2 SVGEGT. The CDR3 covers 16 residues. This CDR3 is CASSRSRDRVDQPQHF.

V and J are TRBV15 and TRBJ2-2; TCRdb calls TRBD1, which cannot be checked without DNA. The CDR3 totals 15 residues. Germline V lookup: CDR1 LNHNV, CDR2 YYDKDF (reference sequence). This CDR3 is CATSLGQGAPKELFF.

The V call is TRBV4-2, the J call TRBJ1-2. CDR1 and CDR2 (germline): LGHNA, YNFKEQ. The CDR3 totals 14 residues. This chain's CDR3 is CASSQGPGGYGYTF.

The rearrangement uses TRBV7-2 and TRBJ2-2; the TCRdb D gene call, TRBD1, has no DNA to confirm it. The CDR3 totals 16 residues. Germline V lookup: CDR1 SGHTA, CDR2 FQGNSA. The CDR3 loop is CASSLRAGVYTGELFF.

The J gene is TRBJ1-1, the V gene TRBV12-3 or TRBV12-4; lacking DNA, the TRBD1 call made by TCRdb goes unchecked. The CDR3 extends over 17 amino acids. The CDR3 here is CASRPSGQGALDTEAFF.

The J gene is TRBJ1-3, the V gene TRBV5-1; TCRdb outputs TRBD1, but without DNA this stays unchecked. The CDR3 is made up of 14 amino acids. In germline, CDR1 is SGHRS, CDR2 YFSETQ. This CDR3 is CASSLQDPGNTIYF.

The genes are TRBV28 and TRBJ2-3. CDR1 and CDR2 (germline): MDHEN, SYDVKM. The CDR3 sequence is 15 residues long. This CDR3 reads CASSLFGHNKDTQYF. Filled out from reference TRBV28 and TRBJ2-3, the complete variable domain reads DVKVTQSSRYLVKRTGEKVFLECVQDMDHENMFWYRQDPGLGLRLIYFSYDVKMKEKGDIPEGYSVSREKKERFSLILESASTNQTSMYLCASSLFGHNKDTQYFGPGTRLTVL.